Listed below are T cell receptor beta chains from one sample, sequenced in a study of regulatory T cells in long-lasting Graves disease. MiXCR, applied by TCRdb to the multiplex PCR reads, yields one record per CDR3 protein. This repertoire shows 400,000 to 550,000 distinct CDR3 sequences, about 15% found once; its top ten account for about a quarter. These same records also appear under a second study, on T cells in Graves' hyperthyroidism and ophthalmopathy.

Sequences were derived from peripheral blood mononuclear cells (PBMCs), sampled at new diagnosis, from a patient treated with antithyroid drugs. Source of these receptors: a woman aged 18-29 years with Graves disease. CDR3s include the opening cysteine and the closing phenylalanine or tryptophan. D genes are given only for firm matches. Only some rows state a clone size, as once, few, many or a class for expanded clones.

D	V	size	J	DNA	CDR3
TRBD2	TRBV29-1	NA	TRBJ2-3	TGCAGCGCCACTAGCGGGAGTTGGTCAGATACGCAGTATTTT	CSATSGSWSDTQYF
TRBD1	TRBV7-8	NA	TRBJ1-2	TGTGCCAGCAGTTACGACAGGGCCGATGGCTACACCTTC	CASSYDRADGYTF
TRBD1	TRBV28	many	TRBJ2-6	TGTGCCAGCAATCCCCGGGACAGACGTGAGGCTGGGGCCAACGTCCTGACTTTC	CASNPRDRREAGANVLTF
NA	TRBV5-1	many	TRBJ2-2	TGCGCCAGCAGCACTCGCGACCAGACGCTCGACACCGGGGAGCTGTTTTTT	CASSTRDQTLDTGELFF
NA	TRBV20-1	once	TRBJ2-3	TGCAGTGCTACCCGGGACCTCAGCACAGATACGCAGTATTTT	CSATRDLSTDTQYF
TRBD1	TRBV20-1	few	TRBJ1-5	TGCAGTGCTAGAGATAAAGACAGGGGGCGAGGACAGCCCCAGCATTTT	CSARDKDRGRGQPQHF
TRBD2	TRBV25-1	many	TRBJ2-4	TGTGCCAGCAGTGAATCTCGTGGACTAGCGGCCGCCAAAAACATTCAGTACTTC	CASSESRGLAAAKNIQYF
TRBD2	TRBV12-3/TRBV12-4	many	TRBJ2-3	TGTGCCAGCAGTGGAGGGCGACTAGCTACAGATACGCAGTATTTT	CASSGGRLATDTQYF
NA	TRBV15	many	TRBJ2-1	TGTGCCACCAGCAGAGGGACGAATGAGCAGTTCTTC	CATSRGTNEQFF
TRBD2	TRBV20-1	NA	TRBJ2-5	TGCAGTGCTAGCTGGGGGGGGCAAGAGACCCAGTACTTC	CSASWGGQETQYF
NA	TRBV4-3	few	TRBJ1-1	TGCGCCAGCAGCCAGATACAGCGAGGGTACACTGAAGCTTTCTTT	CASSQIQRGYTEAFF
NA	TRBV9	NA	TRBJ1-6	TGTGCCAGCAGCGTAGGAGGGTCTGGGGACCCTTCCCTCCACTTT	CASSVGGSGDPSLHF
NA	TRBV28	many	TRBJ2-7	TGTGCCAGCAGTTTATTTCGGACAGTCACCTACGAGCAGTACTTC	CASSLFRTVTYEQYF
NA	TRBV5-4	NA	TRBJ1-2	TGTGCCAGCAGGACCCGGGACATAAACTATGGCTACACCTTC	CASRTRDINYGYTF
NA	TRBV6-1	many	TRBJ2-1	TGTGCCAGCAGGCTATCCCAGGGGTCCTACAATGAGCAGTTCTTC	CASRLSQGSYNEQFF
TRBD2	TRBV9	NA	TRBJ2-2	TGTGCCAGCAGCGACGGGACTAGAGTTGGGGAGCTGTTTTTT	CASSDGTRVGELFF
TRBD1	TRBV28	NA	TRBJ2-3	TGTGCCAGCCAGGACAGGGGAGATACGCAGTATTTT	CASQDRGDTQYF
TRBD2	TRBV10-2	NA	TRBJ2-7	TGCGCCAGCAGTGTCGGGAGGGCCTCCGAGCAGTACTTC	CASSVGRASEQYF
NA	TRBV2	many	TRBJ1-6	TGTGCCAGCAGTGAATTGACAGCTACACTGAGCTCCTATAATTCACCCCTCCACTTT	CASSELTATLSSYNSPLHF
NA	TRBV20-1	many	TRBJ1-5	TGCAGTGCTAGTAGTCCAGAACTTCTGTATAGCAATCAGCCCCAGCATTTT	CSASSPELLYSNQPQHF
NA	TRBV25-1	NA	TRBJ2-3	TGTGCCAGCAGTGAAGGCGGGACGGGCACAGATACGCAGTATTTT	CASSEGGTGTDTQYF
NA	TRBV13	many	TRBJ2-3	TGTGCCAGCAGCCAAGCCGCCGCCAGACATACGCAGTATTTT	CASSQAAARHTQYF
TRBD1	TRBV7-9	NA	TRBJ2-1	TGTGCCAGCAGCGGTCCGGGACAGGGGGCGGGTAGATCCTACAATGAGCAGTTCTTC	CASSGPGQGAGRSYNEQFF
NA	TRBV20-1	many	TRBJ2-7	TGCAGTGCTAGGGAACCCCTTAGAAGCGAGCAGTACTTC	CSAREPLRSEQYF
TRBD1	TRBV24-1	few	TRBJ2-7	TGTGCCACCAGTGACTCCGGGACAGGTGAGAGAAGCTCCTACGAGCAGTACTTC	CATSDSGTGERSSYEQYF
NA	TRBV14	NA	TRBJ1-1	TGTGCCAGCAGCCAAACCATGCGGTGGGGCTCTGAAGCTTTCTTT	CASSQTMRWGSEAFF
NA	TRBV7-2	many	TRBJ2-1	TGTGCCAGCAGCTTAGGGCTGCGGTGGGACAATGAGCAGTTCTTC	CASSLGLRWDNEQFF
NA	TRBV28	many	TRBJ1-5	TGTGCCAGCAGTTTAGGGACAAGTTTTCAGCCCCAGCATTTT	CASSLGTSFQPQHF
NA	TRBV20-1	NA	TRBJ2-7	TGCAGTGCTAGTACGGGAGGGGGCCAGCAGTACTTC	CSASTGGGQQYF
TRBD2	TRBV12-3/TRBV12-4	few	TRBJ2-1	TGTGCCACCAAGACTAGCGCAGGGAATGAGCAGTTCTTC	CATKTSAGNEQFF
NA	TRBV2	few	TRBJ1-4	TGTGCCAGCCTCGGACAGAGGGGTGAAAAACTGTTTTTT	CASLGQRGEKLFF
TRBD2	TRBV20-1	many	TRBJ2-7	TGCAGTGCTAGAAATAGCGGGAACCCCTACGAGCAGTACTTC	CSARNSGNPYEQYF
TRBD2	TRBV20-1	many	TRBJ2-1	TGCAGTGCCAGTAGCGGGGAGGTCTCCTACAATGAGCAGTTCTTC	CSASSGEVSYNEQFF
TRBD2	TRBV3-1	many	TRBJ2-2	TGTGCCAGCAGCCAAGATCGGGGGACTAGCGGGAGAACGGGGGAGCTGTTTTTT	CASSQDRGTSGRTGELFF
TRBD1	TRBV18	many	TRBJ1-1	TGTGCCAGCTCACCACCGGGACAGGGGAGGGACACTGAAGCTTTCTTT	CASSPPGQGRDTEAFF
TRBD1	TRBV28	many	TRBJ2-7	TGTGCCAGCAGTTTATTGGGACAGGGGCACTACGAGCAGTACTTC	CASSLLGQGHYEQYF
TRBD2	TRBV6-5	NA	TRBJ2-1	TGCGCCAGCAGTTGGACTAGCCGAAATGAGCAGTTCTTC	CASSWTSRNEQFF
TRBD1	TRBV7-9	NA	TRBJ2-7	TGTGCCAGCAGCTTACAGGGGGCCACCTACGAGCAGTACTTC	CASSLQGATYEQYF
NA	TRBV7-9	many	TRBJ1-2	TGTGCCAGCAGCAAAATCGGATCTATCGAGTATGGCTACACCTTC	CASSKIGSIEYGYTF
TRBD2	TRBV28	NA	TRBJ2-5	TGTGCCAGCAGCCCTAGCGGGAGGGTGCAAGAGACCCAGTACTTC	CASSPSGRVQETQYF
NA	TRBV12-3/TRBV12-4	many	TRBJ2-5	TGTGCCAGCAGTTTATTAGGGGGGAATCAAGAGACCCAGTACTTC	CASSLLGGNQETQYF
NA	TRBV2	many	TRBJ2-5	TGTGCCAGCAGACGGAGCGAGACCCAGTACTTC	CASRRSETQYF
TRBD2	TRBV20-1	NA	TRBJ2-1	TGCAGTGCTCGGAATAGCGGGAGAGGTCCCTACAATGAGCAGTTCTTC	CSARNSGRGPYNEQFF
NA	TRBV20-1	few	TRBJ2-1	TGCAGTGTATTGCGGGGCCGCTCCTACAATGAGCAGTTCTTC	CSVLRGRSYNEQFF
TRBD1	TRBV28	many	TRBJ2-1	TGTGCCAGCAACCAGGGGGTAATTGAGCAGTTCTTC	CASNQGVIEQFF
NA	TRBV7-2	many	TRBJ2-3	TGTGCCAGCAGCGGGGGACATACGACAGATACGCAGTATTTT	CASSGGHTTDTQYF
NA	TRBV6-1	many	TRBJ1-1	TGTGCCACCACCAAGGGTAACACTGAAGCTTTCTTT	CATTKGNTEAFF